The sample holds a few counts of the clone carrying this TCR beta chain. Method: immunoSEQ multiplex PCR; TCRdb's copy keeps in-frame clones and lacks some. The data contain 220,000 or so clones, roughly 92% of them singletons. These data originate in a study of blood T cell repertoires in COVID-19. Looked up from germline, CDR1 is SGHRS and CDR2 is YFSETQ. Trimming removed 4 bases from V and 0 bases from J; junction bases left unmatched: 6. CDR3 length: 15 amino acids. The chain joins TRBV5-1 to TRBJ1-1; 7 bases match TRBD1. Sequencing was done on a sample of peripheral blood. The receptor's source is a man in his 60s with COVID-19, enrolled during active disease. In DNA, the CDR3 is TGCGCCAGCAGCAAAGGGACAGACATGAACACTGAAGCTTTCTTT. It specifies CASSKGTDMNTEAFF.